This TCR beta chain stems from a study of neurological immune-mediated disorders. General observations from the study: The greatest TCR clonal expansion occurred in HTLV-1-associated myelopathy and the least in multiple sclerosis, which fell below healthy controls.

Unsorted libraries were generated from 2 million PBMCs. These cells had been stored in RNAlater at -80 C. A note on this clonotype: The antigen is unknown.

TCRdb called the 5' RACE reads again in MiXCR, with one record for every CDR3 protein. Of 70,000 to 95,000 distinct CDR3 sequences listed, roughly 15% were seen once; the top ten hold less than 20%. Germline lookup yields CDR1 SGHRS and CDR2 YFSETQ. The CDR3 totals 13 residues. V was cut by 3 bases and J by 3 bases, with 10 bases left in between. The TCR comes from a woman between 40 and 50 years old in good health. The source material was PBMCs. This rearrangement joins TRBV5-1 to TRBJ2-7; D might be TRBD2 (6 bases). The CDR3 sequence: CASSSTSLYEQYF. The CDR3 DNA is TGCGCCAGCAGCTCGACTAGTCTCTACGAGCAGTACTTC.